This TCR beta chain was documented in a study of molecular identifiers for immune sequencing clone quantification. Study-level information: Four portions were sequenced after RNA from about 20,000 or 100,000 naive CD8 cells was split five ways in replicates.

In this sample, this clonotype turned up a few times. The sorting of naive CD8 T cells used the CD8+CD4-CCR7+CD45RA+ phenotype. V was pared by 1 base and J by 6 bases, with 5 bases between. Germline loops: CDR1 SGHTA, CDR2 FQGTGA. CDR3 length equals 12 residues. Listed TCR primers and previously described methods were used for bulk TCR libraries. TCRdb reprocessed the PCR reads with MiXCR, giving one entry per CDR3 protein. Here the sample spans about 97,000 distinct CDR3 sequences, around 30% being singletons. This chain links TRBV7-3 with TRBJ2-3; D remains unclear. Material for sequencing was naive CD8+ T cells from blood, with Jurkat cell RNA spiked in. The sample's subset: FACS-sorted CD8+CD4-CCR7+CD45RA+ naive T cells. This receptor was identified in a human donor in good health. Some libraries in this study had Jurkat cell RNA spiked in. In nucleotides, the CDR3 is TGTGCCAGCAGCTTAATCGGTGATACGCAGTATTTT. Its translation is CASSLIGDTQYF.